Listed here is a single T cell receptor beta chain. Its antigen remains undetermined. Within one base of it there is no much larger clone, and no base qualities were kept. The method was the immunoSEQ multiplex PCR assay. TCRdb stores this immuneACCESS table with in-frame sequences only. Part of the clones is absent; in the studies checked, under half of the shortfall reflects unresolved V genes, and no reason is known for the rest. The sample records around 35,000 clones, about nine tenths of which are singletons. The ten largest clones add up to around 10% of the sample. Reading the germline V gene (reference sequence) gives CDR1 LNHNV and CDR2 YYDKDF. V and J lose 1 base and 4 bases, and a span of 11 bases separates them. Counted from cysteine to phenylalanine, this CDR3 has 15 amino acids. Just CDR3 DNA is preserved here, 45 bases in frame from base 1. The sample originates from a study of T cell changes during pregnancy in multiple sclerosis (dated by TCRdb to the late 2010s). Turning to the overall study: The study looked at changes in the T cell repertoire across pregnancy in women with multiple sclerosis.

The V and J genes are TRBV15 and TRBJ1-3; TRBD1 is perhaps the D gene, given 6 matching bases. The sequence was collected from a female donor with multiple sclerosis, enrolled in a pregnancy study. The starting material was CD8+ T cells from peripheral blood mononuclear cells, obtained before pregnancy. The encoded CDR3 is CATSRASGAGNTIYF. The DNA is as follows: TGTGCCACCAGCAGAGCCTCAGGGGCGGGAAACACCATATATTTT.